This TCR beta chain was retrieved from a study of cytomegalovirus exposure and HLA in healthy donors. Points from the study as a whole: For cytomegalovirus status, the classifier reportedly gave diagnoses with high specificity and sensitivity. Associated with cytomegalovirus, according to the listing, were 150 to 200 TCR beta chains.

Concerning this clone: Antigen: not known.

It was with 60 Vbeta and 13 Jbeta primers that the PCR ran. Clones were read by immunoSEQ multiplex PCR, and TCRdb kept only the in-frame ones, dropping some. The sample carries about 200,000 clones, roughly 74% recorded once. Germline V gene lookup returns CDR1 MNHNY and CDR2 SVGAGI (reference sequence). The CDR3 sequence is 15 residues long. The ends were cut back, 11 bases at V and 0 bases at J, with 17 bases in the middle. The sample was PBMCs. The V and J genes are TRBV6-6 and TRBJ1-3; no definite D call. The receptor was derived from a young woman in good health and CMV-seropositive. The CDR3 nucleotides are TGTGCCGCAAAAGGAGGCGGCTCCTCTGGAAACACCATATATTTT. Translating gives CAAKGGGSSGNTIYF.